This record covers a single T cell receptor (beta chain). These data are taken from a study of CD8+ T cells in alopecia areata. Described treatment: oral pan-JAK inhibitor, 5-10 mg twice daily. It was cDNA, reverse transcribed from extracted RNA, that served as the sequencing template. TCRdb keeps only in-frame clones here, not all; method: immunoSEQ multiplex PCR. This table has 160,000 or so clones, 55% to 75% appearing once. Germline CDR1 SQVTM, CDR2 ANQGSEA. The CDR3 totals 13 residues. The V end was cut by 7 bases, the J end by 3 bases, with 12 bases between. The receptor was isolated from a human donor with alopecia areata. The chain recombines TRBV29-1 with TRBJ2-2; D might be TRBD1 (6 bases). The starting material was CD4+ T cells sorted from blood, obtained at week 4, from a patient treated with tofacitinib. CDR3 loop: CSAKQGYTGELFF. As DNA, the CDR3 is TGCAGCGCGAAGCAGGGGTACACCGGGGAGCTGTTTTTT.